This T cell receptor beta chain derives from a study of T cell responses to AZD1222 COVID-19 vaccine. Overall study results and limits: Two AZD1222 administrations were followed by greater Spike-specific TCR breadth and depth.

For this clone: Its cognate antigen is unknown.

Using immunoSEQ multiplex PCR, the repertoire was profiled, and TCRdb retains in-frame clones only, with some absent. The repertoire consists of around 110,000 clones, with around nine tenths occurring once and the leading ten covering roughly 1.5%. The sequencing here drew on peripheral blood, taken 28 days after the second AZD1222 dose. This receptor was taken from an adult who received the AZD1222 COVID-19 vaccine.

The CDR3 loop reads CASSTTHQSSYEQYF. Written as DNA, the CDR3 is TGTGCCAGCAGTACGACTCACCAGAGCTCCTACGAGCAGTACTTC. V and J are TRBV9 and TRBJ2-7; D unresolved. V dropped 5 bases and J dropped 0 bases, with 15 bases sitting between them. Looked up from germline, CDR1 is SGDLS and CDR2 is YYNGEE. The CDR3 is made up of 15 amino acids.